The next 15 T cell receptor beta chains were all read from a single sample in a study of T cell responses to AZD1222 COVID-19 vaccine. Using immunoSEQ multiplex PCR, the repertoire was profiled, and TCRdb retains in-frame clones only, with some absent. The data hold 95,000 to 150,000 clones, with about 90% observed a single time. The sample consisted of peripheral blood, taken on day 0 of AZD1222 vaccination. Source of these receptors: an adult in good health.

The chain joins TRBV11-2 to TRBJ1-1; D remains unclear. The germline CDR1 and CDR2 sequences are SGHAT and FQNNGV. The V and J ends lost 5 bases and 1 base respectively, with 8 bases between them. The CDR3 is made up of 13 amino acids. As DNA, the CDR3 is TGTGCCAGCAGCGCCCACCCGAACACTGAAGCTTTCTTT. Protein product: CASSAHPNTEAFF. Looking up the rest from reference TRBV11-2 and TRBJ1-1 gives the full variable domain: EAGVAQSPRYKIIEKRQSVAFWCNPISGHATLYWYQQILGQGPKLLIQFQNNGVVDDSQLPKDRFSAERLKGVDSTLKIQPAKLEDSAVYLCASSAHPNTEAFFGQGTRLTVV.

This rearrangement joins TRBV5-6 to TRBJ2-5, with 10 bases that match TRBD2. This CDR3 contains 15 residues. V shed 2 bases and J 4 bases; nucleotides not matched to a gene: 5. From germline, CDR1 is SGHDT and CDR2 YYEEEE. The CDR3 DNA follows: TGTGCCAGCAGCTTCGGACTAGCGGATACAGAGACCCAGTACTTC. Its protein product is CASSFGLADTETQYF.

This chain links TRBV4-1 with TRBJ2-1; 10 bases agree with TRBD2. Germline values: CDR1 MGHRA, CDR2 YSYEKL. The CDR3 spans 17 residues. The trim removed 1 base at V and 2 bases at J, leaving 5 bases unmatched. In nucleotides, the CDR3 is TGCGCCAGCAGCCAAGGCTTGAGCGGGGGGGCCTACAATGAGCAGTTCTTC. Its translation: CASSQGLSGGAYNEQFF.

V usage is TRBV19 and J usage is TRBJ2-3; D is unresolved. Trimming removed 0 bases at V and 6 bases at J, with 13 bases between. The CDR3 runs to 15 residues. The germline CDR1 and CDR2 sequences are LNHDA and SQIVND (reference sequence). The CDR3 protein is CASSIDGHKGDTQYF. The CDR3 nucleotides read TGTGCCAGTAGTATAGATGGGCACAAAGGGGATACGCAGTATTTT.

The chain joins TRBV12-3 or TRBV12-4 to TRBJ1-2; possibly TRBD1 for D (5 bases). Trimming cost V 8 bases and J 4 bases, with 11 bases left between them. This CDR3 comprises 12 residues. The CDR3 coding sequence is TGTGCCAGCGCACCGGGGGGCTATGGCTACACCTTC. Encoded protein: CASAPGGYGYTF.

The rearrangement links TRBV2 to TRBJ2-1; 7 nucleotides line up with TRBD2. Germline V gene lookup returns CDR1 SNHLY and CDR2 FYNNEI. The CDR3 is made up of 15 amino acids. The V and J ends lost 5 bases and 9 bases, in that order; junction bases with no gene match: 13. The CDR3 DNA reads TGTGCCAGCAGTCCAAGCGGACACCGGGAGGCTGAGCAGTTCTTC. Its protein is CASSPSGHREAEQFF.

The V and J genes are TRBV15 and TRBJ1-1, with D unclear. This CDR3 is built from 14 residues. V lost 7 bases to trimming and J lost 0 bases, with 12 bases between them. Germline V gives CDR1 LNHNV, CDR2 YYDKDF (reference sequence). CDR3 DNA sequence: TGTGCCACCAAACCGGGAGGGTTGAACACTGAAGCTTTCTTT. Translating gives CATKPGGLNTEAFF.

This chain links TRBV19 with TRBJ1-5; D call uncertain. The germline V and J ends were trimmed by 3 bases and 3 bases, with 9 bases remaining between them. The CDR3 is made up of 14 amino acids. Germline lookup yields CDR1 LNHDA and CDR2 SQIVND (reference sequence). The CDR3 DNA is TGTGCCAGTAGTATTGGCGCCTTCAATCAGCCCCAGCATTTT. The encoded protein is CASSIGAFNQPQHF.

This clone turned up a few times. The chain's CDR3 is CASSLAVNSHEQYF. The CDR3 nucleotides read TGTGCCAGCAGCTTAGCCGTGAATAGCCACGAGCAGTACTTC. This rearrangement joins TRBV7-2 to TRBJ2-7; D not resolved. The V end lost 0 bases, the J end lost 5 bases, and 11 bases lay between the germline ends. The CDR3 extends over 14 amino acids. From germline, CDR1 is SGHTA and CDR2 FQGNSA.

This clone was counted a single time. The rearrangement uses TRBV3-1 (or the pseudogene TRBV3-2) and TRBJ1-1; 7 nucleotides match TRBD1. This CDR3 has 14 amino acids. Per the germline V gene, CDR1 is LGHDT and CDR2 is YNNKEL (reference sequence). V gave up 4 bases and J gave up 0 bases; unmatched junction bases: 2. CDR3 sequence: CASSLQGMNTEAFF. The CDR3 nucleotides read TGTGCCAGCAGCCTACAGGGGATGAACACTGAAGCTTTCTTT.

V gene TRBV7-3 combines with J gene TRBJ2-1; 8 bases line up with TRBD2. Germline CDR1 reads SGHTA; CDR2 reads FQGTGA. The CDR3 runs to 14 residues. V shed 3 bases and J 8 bases; nucleotides not matched to a gene: 6. The CDR3 DNA reads as TGTGCCAGCAGCTTCCTAGCGGGTGGGGATGAGCAGTTCTTC. This translates into CASSFLAGGDEQFF.

V and J are TRBV19 and TRBJ2-7; D is unresolved. There are 13 residues in the CDR3. V was pared by 5 bases and J by 3 bases, with 11 bases between. The germline V gene has CDR1 LNHDA and CDR2 SQIVND (reference sequence). CDR3 loop: CASSPTGVYEQYF. CDR3 nucleotides: TGTGCCAGTAGTCCGACCGGAGTCTACGAGCAGTACTTC.

Only one count was recorded for this clone. The rearrangement joins TRBV24-1 to TRBJ2-5; a possible D gene is TRBD2 (6 bases). Germline V CDR1 and CDR2: KGHDR, SFDVKD. The CDR3 loop spans 16 amino acids. The V end was cut by 1 base, the J end by 2 bases, with 13 bases between. Here the CDR3 DNA reads TGTGCCACCAGTGATTTTAGGGCTAGCGAACAAGAGACCCAGTACTTC. Its translation is CATSDFRASEQETQYF.

In DNA form, the CDR3 reads TGCGCCAGCAGCCAAGGGCTCTCCGCAGGTTTGAACACTGAAGCTTTCTTT. It translates to CASSQGLSAGLNTEAFF. The chain is built from TRBV4-3 and TRBJ1-1, with D unresolved. Germline V gene sequence: CDR1 LGHNA, CDR2 YSLEER. This CDR3 spans 17 amino acids. V was shortened by 1 base and J by 0 bases, with 15 bases between the two germline ends.

V is TRBV4-1 and J is TRBJ1-1; D perhaps matches TRBD1 (6 bases). Germline assignment: CDR1 MGHRA and CDR2 YSYEKL. The ends were cut back, 8 bases at V and 0 bases at J, with 19 bases in the middle. The CDR3 is 16 amino acids. As DNA, the CDR3 is TGCGCCAGCGCATTATCCTACAGGGACATGAACACTGAAGCTTTCTTT. Amino acids: CASALSYRDMNTEAFF.